The rows below give T cell receptor beta chains drawn from one sample of a study of cytomegalovirus exposure and HLA in healthy donors. Assay used: immunoSEQ multiplex PCR; TCRdb lists only in-frame clones, some missing. The profile covers around 130,000 clones, with over 60% appearing a single time and 2.5% to 3% taken by the ten largest. Sequenced input: PBMCs. The receptors originated from a human donor in good health. Each CDR3 is given with its conserved first and last residue. A D gene is named only where the DNA matches it firmly. Clone size is given for some rows only: seen once, a few or many times, or a class if the clone is expanded.

once,.,TRBJ2-7,TRBV27,TGTGCCAGCAGTTTGACAGAGAGGTACGAGCAGTACTTC,CASSLTERYEQYF
.,TRBD1,TRBJ1-1,TRBV18,TGTGCCAGCTCACCCGACAGGGCCTCTGAAGCTTTCTTT,CASSPDRASEAFF
once,.,TRBJ2-5,TRBV4-3,TGCGCCAGCAGCCAATCAGTGGTAGAGACCCAGTACTTC,CASSQSVVETQYF
.,TRBD1,TRBJ2-7,TRBV27,TGTGCCAGCAGTTCCCGGAACAGGGGTCCCTACGAGCAGTACTTC,CASSSRNRGPYEQYF
few,.,TRBJ1-5,TRBV5-5,TGTGCCAGCAGCAAACTATCAGGGGTCAATCAGCCCCAGCATTTT,CASSKLSGVNQPQHF
.,.,TRBJ1-3,TRBV10-3,TGTGCCATCAGCCGCGGGTTAGGTGGAAACACCATATATTTT,CAISRGLGGNTIYF
.,.,TRBJ2-2,TRBV6-5,TGTGCCAGCAGTTACGAGGCGTACGGGGAGCTGTTTTTT,CASSYEAYGELFF
.,.,TRBJ2-7,TRBV7-2,TGTGCCAGCAGCTTGGCCCTAGGCCCCTACGAGCAGTACTTC,CASSLALGPYEQYF
.,TRBD2,TRBJ2-7,TRBV6-1,TGTGCCGGGGGGGACTGGTCGATCACCTACGAGCAGTACTTC,CAGGDWSITYEQYF
.,TRBD2,TRBJ2-3,TRBV7-2,TGTGCCAGCAGCTTATTCACCCCCCGACTAGCGGGGGCAGATACGCAGTATTTT,CASSLFTPRLAGADTQYF
.,.,TRBJ1-4,TRBV7-2,TGTGCCAGCAGCTTTTCTCGTAATGAAAAACTGTTTTTT,CASSFSRNEKLFF
.,TRBD2,TRBJ2-3,TRBV19,TGTGCCAGTAGTATGAGGACTAGCCCCGATCTAACAGATACGCAGTATTTT,CASSMRTSPDLTDTQYF
.,TRBD2,TRBJ2-7,TRBV7-9,TGTTCCAGCAGCTCGAGAGCGGGAGGGCCGGGGTACGAGCAGTACTTC,CSSSSRAGGPGYEQYF
.,TRBD1,TRBJ1-2,TRBV7-2,TGTGCCAGCAGCCGGACCCTGACAGGGGGCTTCGGGTATGGCTACACCTTC,CASSRTLTGGFGYGYTF
.,.,TRBJ1-2,TRBV14,TGTGCCAGCAGCCAAGATTCGAAGGGGTTCAGCTATGGCTACACCTTC,CASSQDSKGFSYGYTF
once,.,TRBJ2-3,TRBV11-2,TGTGCCAGCAGCTTAGCCCTTATCCCAGATACGCAGTATTTT,CASSLALIPDTQYF
.,TRBD2,TRBJ2-1,TRBV28,TGTGCCAGCATCTCCGGGACTAAGCAGTTCTTC,CASISGTKQFF
.,.,TRBJ2-3,TRBV15,TGTGCCACCAGCAGGGGGGCCGATACGCAGTATTTT,CATSRGADTQYF
medium-sized,.,TRBJ1-2,TRBV11-2,TGTGCCAGCAGCTTAGAATTTTTGGCCCACTATGGCTACACCTTC,CASSLEFLAHYGYTF
.,TRBD1,TRBJ2-7,TRBV7-9,TGTGCCAGCAGCACACGACCCGGGACAGCCTACGAGCAGTACTTC,CASSTRPGTAYEQYF
.,.,TRBJ2-7,TRBV28,TGTGCCAGCAATATCGGGGCAGGGGTGCGGGTGGTAGGGGGGGGGCAGTACTTC,CASNIGAGVRVVGGGQYF
.,.,TRBJ2-1,TRBV28,TGTGCCAGCAGTTTCCCCGCGGGCGATGAGCAGTTCTTC,CASSFPAGDEQFF
few,.,TRBJ1-1,TRBV5-4,TGTGCCAGCAGCTTGGATGCGGGATCGAACACTGAAGCTTTCTTT,CASSLDAGSNTEAFF
.,.,TRBJ2-3,TRBV5-3,TGTGCCCCAATCACAGATACGCAGTATTTT,CAPITDTQYF
.,.,TRBJ2-7,TRBV6-5,TGTGCCAGCAGTTACGCGAGGGGGTCCTACGAGCAGTACTTC,CASSYARGSYEQYF
.,.,TRBJ2-1,TRBV4-2,TGTGCCAGCAGCCAAGTCCCCCGGCCCCTCACAGGGACGGTTGAGCAGTTCTTC,CASSQVPRPLTGTVEQFF
.,.,TRBJ2-3,TRBV19,TGTGCCAGTAGTAATCTAGGTGCAGATACGCAGTATTTT,CASSNLGADTQYF
.,.,TRBJ2-1,TRBV7-8,TGTGCCAGCAGCTTATATGTTTTGGGGGCACAAAGCTCCTACAATGAGCAGTTCTTC,CASSLYVLGAQSSYNEQFF
few,.,TRBJ1-5,TRBV7-2,TGTGCCAGCAGCGAAAGGGGTACGCAGCCCCAGCATTTT,CASSERGTQPQHF
.,.,TRBJ2-1,TRBV6-5,TGTGCCAGCATCAACCGTGGGGGCGCCGGCAATGAGCAGTTCTTC,CASINRGGAGNEQFF
.,TRBD1,TRBJ2-5,TRBV5-6,TGTGCCAGCAGCTTCCCCGGGACAGTTCAAGAGACCCAGTACTTC,CASSFPGTVQETQYF
.,TRBD2,TRBJ2-3,TRBV27,TGTGCCAGCAGTCCTAGCGGGGGGGCCTTTATAGCGCAGTATTTT,CASSPSGGAFIAQYF
.,.,TRBJ2-3,TRBV11-2,TGTGCCAGCAGCTCCGGGGTTTTGAGCACAGATACGCAGTATTTT,CASSSGVLSTDTQYF
.,.,TRBJ2-1,TRBV6-4,TGTGCCAGCAGTGACTCGAAGGAGGGGATCGATGAGCAGTTCTTC,CASSDSKEGIDEQFF
.,.,TRBJ1-1,TRBV4-3,TGCGCCAGCAGCCAAGAATTGGCGGTGAACACTGAAGCTTTCTTT,CASSQELAVNTEAFF
.,.,TRBJ1-2,TRBV5-6,TGTGCCAGCAGCCTAGCTAACTATGGCTACACCTTC,CASSLANYGYTF
.,.,TRBJ1-5,TRBV4-3,TGCGCCAGCAGCCAAGATATCGGGGATAATCAGCCCCAGCATTTT,CASSQDIGDNQPQHF
.,TRBD1,TRBJ1-1,TRBV6-1,TGTGCCAGCGGCCGGGACAGAGTCAACACTGAAGCTTTCTTT,CASGRDRVNTEAFF
.,.,TRBJ2-7,TRBV5-1,TGCGCCAGCAGGTTGGACAGCCTTTACTCCTACGAGCAGTACTTC,CASRLDSLYSYEQYF
.,.,TRBJ2-7,TRBV19,TGTGCCAGTAGTATTGCTGGCGGAACCTACGAGCAGTACTTC,CASSIAGGTYEQYF
.,TRBD1,TRBJ2-7,TRBV9,TGTGCCAGCAGCTTCGGGACAGGGTCCGAGCAGTACTTC,CASSFGTGSEQYF
once,TRBD1,TRBJ2-7,TRBV29-1,TGCAGCGCGGGGGGACAGGGGTACGAGCAGTACTTC,CSAGGQGYEQYF
.,TRBD1,TRBJ2-7,TRBV5-4,TGTGCCAGCAGCATGGGACAGGCAAGCTCCTACGAGCAGTACTTC,CASSMGQASSYEQYF
once,.,TRBJ2-2,TRBV29-1,TGCAGCGTTGAGAGGTACACCGGGGAGCTGTTTTTT,CSVERYTGELFF
.,.,TRBJ2-2,TRBV28,TGTGCCAGCAGTCTCCTTCCAGGGGAGAACACCGGGGAGCTGTTTTTT,CASSLLPGENTGELFF
.,.,TRBJ1-2,TRBV5-6,TGTGCCAGCAGCTTGGGCGTTTATGAGGATGGCTACACCTTC,CASSLGVYEDGYTF
.,TRBD2,TRBJ2-1,TRBV7-9,TGTTCCAGCAGCTTAGAGGGACTAGCGGGGGGGATTGAGCAGTTCTTC,CSSSLEGLAGGIEQFF
.,TRBD1,TRBJ1-1,TRBV27,TGTGCCAGCAGTTGGGACAGGGGGCTTAGGGAAGCTTTCTTT,CASSWDRGLREAFF
.,TRBD2,TRBJ2-1,TRBV19,TGTGCCAGTAGTACTACCTCAAGACTAGCGATTCTCAATGAGCAGTTCTTC,CASSTTSRLAILNEQFF
.,TRBD2,TRBJ2-5,TRBV2,TGTGCCAGCAGTGACTTTAGCGGGTGGGACCAAGAGACCCAGTACTTC,CASSDFSGWDQETQYF
.,.,TRBJ2-3,TRBV19,TGTGCCAGCACTTTTCGGGGGACTAGCACAGATACGCAGTATTTT,CASTFRGTSTDTQYF
.,.,TRBJ2-7,TRBV30,TGTGCCTGGAGTCGAGGGCAGGTCTACGAGCAGTACTTC,CAWSRGQVYEQYF
.,.,TRBJ1-1,TRBV19,TGTGCCAGTAGTGCCAGGGTGGACACTGAAGCTTTCTTT,CASSARVDTEAFF
.,TRBD1,TRBJ1-2,TRBV7-9,TGTGCCAGCAGTATAGGGGGGACAGGGTATGGCTACACCTTC,CASSIGGTGYGYTF
many,.,TRBJ1-2,TRBV27,TGTGCCAGCAGTTTACAAGGAGCTAACTATGGCTACACCTTC,CASSLQGANYGYTF